This TCR beta chain comes out of a study of CD8+ T cells in alopecia areata. Whole-study context: Tofacitinib administration persisted for 6 to 18 months, succeeded by 6 months off drug.

Concerning this clone itself: Antigen: not known.

Study-wide results and caveats: Scalp sample data also include resident alphabeta T cells from normal skin.

RNA extraction and reverse transcription yielded cDNA as sequencing template. This table comes from immunoSEQ multiplex PCR, and its TCRdb copy is limited to in-frame clones, with some not included. The table lists approximately 140,000 clones, around 50% of them singletons. Punch biopsies of lesional scalp, plus peripheral blood, were taken from alopecia areata patients. This CDR3 spans 15 amino acids. CDR1 and CDR2 from the germline V gene are SGHNT and YYREEE (reference sequence). Trimming stripped 0 bases from V and 6 bases from J, with 13 bases between. Sequencing was carried out using CD4+ T cells sorted from blood. The chain carries TRBV5-4 and TRBJ2-4; no clear D. This clonotype was obtained from a human donor with alopecia areata. The CDR3 nucleotides are TGTGCCAGCAGCTTGGAGGGTCCCCGAGGAAACATTCAGTACTTC. It is translated as CASSLEGPRGNIQYF.